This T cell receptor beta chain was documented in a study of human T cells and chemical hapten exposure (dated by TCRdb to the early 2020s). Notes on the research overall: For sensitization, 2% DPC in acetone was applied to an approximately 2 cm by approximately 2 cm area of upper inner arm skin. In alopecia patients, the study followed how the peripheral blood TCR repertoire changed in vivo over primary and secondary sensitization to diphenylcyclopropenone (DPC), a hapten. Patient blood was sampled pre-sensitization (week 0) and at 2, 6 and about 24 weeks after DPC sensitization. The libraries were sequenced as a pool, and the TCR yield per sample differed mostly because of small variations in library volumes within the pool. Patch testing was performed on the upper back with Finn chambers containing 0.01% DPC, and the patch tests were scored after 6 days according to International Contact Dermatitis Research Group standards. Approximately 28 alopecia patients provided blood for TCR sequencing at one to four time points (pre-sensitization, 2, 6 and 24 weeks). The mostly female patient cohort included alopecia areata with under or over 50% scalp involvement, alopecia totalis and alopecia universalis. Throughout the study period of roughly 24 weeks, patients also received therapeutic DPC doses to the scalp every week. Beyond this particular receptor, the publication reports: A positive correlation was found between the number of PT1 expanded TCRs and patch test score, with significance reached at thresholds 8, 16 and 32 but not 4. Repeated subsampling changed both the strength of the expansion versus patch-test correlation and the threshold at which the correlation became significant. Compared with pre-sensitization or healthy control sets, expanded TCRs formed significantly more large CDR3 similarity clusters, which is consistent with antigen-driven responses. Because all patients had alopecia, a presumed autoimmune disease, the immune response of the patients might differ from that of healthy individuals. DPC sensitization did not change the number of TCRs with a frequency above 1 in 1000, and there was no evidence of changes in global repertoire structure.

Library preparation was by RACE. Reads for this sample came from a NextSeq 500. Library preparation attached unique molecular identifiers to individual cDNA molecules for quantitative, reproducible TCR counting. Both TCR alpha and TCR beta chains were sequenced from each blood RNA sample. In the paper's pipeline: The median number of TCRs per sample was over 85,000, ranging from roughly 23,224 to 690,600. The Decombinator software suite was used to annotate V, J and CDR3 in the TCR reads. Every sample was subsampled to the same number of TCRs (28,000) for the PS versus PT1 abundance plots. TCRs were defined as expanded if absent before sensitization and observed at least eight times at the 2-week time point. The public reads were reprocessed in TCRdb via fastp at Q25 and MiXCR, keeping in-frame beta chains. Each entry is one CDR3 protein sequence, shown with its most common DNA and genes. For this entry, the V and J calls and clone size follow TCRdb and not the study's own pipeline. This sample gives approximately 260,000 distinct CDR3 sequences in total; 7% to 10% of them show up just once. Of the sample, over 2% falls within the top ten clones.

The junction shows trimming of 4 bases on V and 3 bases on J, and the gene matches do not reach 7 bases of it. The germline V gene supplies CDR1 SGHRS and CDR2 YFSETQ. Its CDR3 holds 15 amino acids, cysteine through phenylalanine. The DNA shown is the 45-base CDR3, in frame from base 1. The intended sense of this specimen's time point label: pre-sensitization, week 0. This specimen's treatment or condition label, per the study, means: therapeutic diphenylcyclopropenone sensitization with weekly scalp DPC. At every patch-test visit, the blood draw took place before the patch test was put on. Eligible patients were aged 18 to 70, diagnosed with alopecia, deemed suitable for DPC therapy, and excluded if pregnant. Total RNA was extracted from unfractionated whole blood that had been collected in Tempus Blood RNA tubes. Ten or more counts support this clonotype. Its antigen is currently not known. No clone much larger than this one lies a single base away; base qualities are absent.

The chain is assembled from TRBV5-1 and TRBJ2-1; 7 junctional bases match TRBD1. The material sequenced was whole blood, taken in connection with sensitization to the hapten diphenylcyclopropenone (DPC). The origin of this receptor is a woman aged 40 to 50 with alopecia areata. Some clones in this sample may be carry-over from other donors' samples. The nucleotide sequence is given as TGCGCCAGCAGCGGGCCGGGACAGAGCTACAATGAGCAGTTCTTC. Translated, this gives CASSGPGQSYNEQFF.